The 29 T cell receptor beta chains below come from one sample, sequenced in a study of radiotherapy plus CTLA-4 blockade in lung cancer. Produced via immunoSEQ multiplex PCR; TCRdb's table is partial and in-frame only. The sample carries tens of thousands of clones, around 79% recorded once. Sequenced here: peripheral blood, sampled from a patient treated with radiotherapy plus ipilimumab. The receptor set was obtained from a human donor with non-small cell lung cancer who had a complete response to radiotherapy plus ipilimumab.

This clone was counted once. The gene calls are TRBV9 and TRBJ2-4; 12 nucleotides line up with TRBD2. CDR3 length: 16 residues. V was clipped by 4 bases and J by 6 bases; unmatched bases: 8. The germline gives CDR1 SGDLS, CDR2 YYNGEE. The CDR3 protein is CASSPLAGGPGNIQYF. The CDR3 DNA is TGTGCCAGCAGCCCCCTAGCGGGGGGGCCGGGAAACATTCAGTACTTC.

The chain couples TRBV7-2 to TRBJ1-1; 9 bases are shared with TRBD1. CDR3 length: 15 amino acids. After removal of 5 bases from V and 4 bases from J, the junction contained 8 bases not matched to a gene. Per germline, CDR1 SGHTA and CDR2 FQGNSA. The CDR3 DNA reads as TGTGCCAGCAGCCCTCAGACAGGGGGGAGCACTGAAGCTTTCTTT. This gives the protein CASSPQTGGSTEAFF.

V and J are TRBV4-1 and TRBJ2-2, with D possibly being TRBD2 (5 bases). Trimming pared 1 base from V and 4 bases from J, leaving 10 bases between. The CDR3 covers 15 residues. The germline V gene encodes CDR1 MGHRA and CDR2 YSYEKL. The CDR3 reads CASSQAGKLTGELFF. The DNA of the CDR3 is TGCGCCAGCAGCCAAGCGGGGAAACTCACCGGGGAGCTGTTTTTT.

The rearrangement joins TRBV9 to TRBJ2-2, with no clear D. CDR1 and CDR2 from the germline V gene are SGDLS and YYNGEE. This CDR3 has 12 amino acids. Trimming cost V 7 bases and J 3 bases, with 7 bases left between them. CDR3 in amino acids: CASAWDTGELFF. DNA of the CDR3: TGTGCCAGCGCTTGGGACACCGGGGAGCTGTTTTTT.

CDR3 nucleotides: TGTGCCAGTAGGGCAGGGGAAAGGGGTCAGCCCCAGCATTTT. This gives the protein CASRAGERGQPQHF. The rearrangement joins TRBV19 to TRBJ1-5; a possible D gene is TRBD1 (6 bases). V lost 6 bases, J lost 6 bases, and 15 bases lay in between. The CDR3 covers 14 residues. Germline loops: CDR1 LNHDA, CDR2 SQIVND (reference sequence).

In its sample, this clone was seen a few times. This rearrangement joins TRBV14 to TRBJ2-5; TRBD2 matches 7 bases. Germline V CDR1 and CDR2: SGHDN, FVKESK. Trimming removed 0 bases from V and 4 bases from J; junction bases left unmatched: 5. This CDR3 comprises 15 residues. CDR3 in amino acids: CASSQDSGGGETQYF. The CDR3 bases are TGTGCCAGCAGCCAAGATTCCGGCGGGGGAGAGACCCAGTACTTC.

The V call is TRBV19, the J call TRBJ2-1; TRBD1 or TRBD2 may be the D gene (5 bases each). The CDR3 spans 16 residues. Trimming removed 2 bases from V and 2 bases from J, with 13 bases in between. Germline lookup yields CDR1 LNHDA and CDR2 SQIVND (reference sequence). This chain's CDR3 is CASSIIGRDPYNEQFF. CDR3 DNA: TGTGCCAGTAGTATAATAGGACGGGACCCCTACAATGAGCAGTTCTTC. Supplemented by reference TRBV19 and TRBJ2-1, the full variable domain reads DGGITQSPKYLFRKEGQNVTLSCEQNLNHDAMYWYRQDPGQGLRLIYYSQIVNDFQKGDIAEGYSVSREKKESFPLTVTSAQKNPTAFYLCASSIIGRDPYNEQFFGPGTRLTVL.

The chain has TRBV5-6 and TRBJ1-1; 9 nucleotides match TRBD1. The J segment lost 0 bases and the V segment lost 4 bases, leaving 4 bases of the junction unmatched. Germline CDR1 is SGHDT and CDR2 is YYEEEE. This CDR3 is built from 15 residues. Written as DNA, the CDR3 is TGTGCCAGCAGCACGGGGACAGGGCTGAACACTGAAGCTTTCTTT. It yields the protein CASSTGTGLNTEAFF.

The V gene is TRBV19, the J gene TRBJ2-6; 8 bases map to TRBD2. Germline V gene data show CDR1 as LNHDA and CDR2 as SQIVND (reference sequence). This CDR3 has 17 residues. V lost 5 bases to trimming and J lost 2 bases; unmatched junction nucleotides: 8. The CDR3 DNA sequence: TGTGCCAGTAGTTCCCATGGCGGGGGGCCTGGGGCCAACGTCCTGACTTTC. Translation: CASSSHGGGPGANVLTF.

For the CDR3, the DNA is TGTGCCAGCTCATGGCAGACGACAGATGAGCAGTTCTTC. The encoded protein is CASSWQTTDEQFF. The gene calls are TRBV9 and TRBJ2-1, with D maybe TRBD1 (5 bases). Per the germline V gene, CDR1 is SGDLS and CDR2 is YYNGEE. V shed 7 bases and J shed 8 bases, with 16 bases lying between them. This CDR3 has 13 amino acids.

This clone was seen only once. This chain uses TRBV6-1 with TRBJ2-7; D is perhaps TRBD2 (6 bases). CDR3 length: 15 amino acids. Per germline, CDR1 MNHNS and CDR2 SASEGT. The CDR3 loop reads CASREGPGGVYEQYV. The CDR3, as DNA: TGTGCCAGCAGGGAAGGCCCCGGAGGGGTCTACGAGCAGTACGTC.

The V and J genes are TRBV2 and TRBJ2-4, with 9 bases that match TRBD2. The CDR3 totals 17 residues. With 7 bases clipped from V and 1 base from J, the junction kept 11 bases outside the gene matches. CDR1 is SNHLY and CDR2 is FYNNEI in the germline V gene. CDR3 region: CASMVQAGGRAKNIQYF. CDR3 DNA: TGTGCCAGCATGGTTCAAGCGGGGGGCCGGGCCAAAAACATTCAGTACTTC.

The V gene is TRBV11-2, the J gene TRBJ2-5; TRBD1 matches 9 bases. Trimming removed 5 bases from V and 5 bases from J; junction bases left unmatched: 15. The CDR3 extends over 17 amino acids. CDR1 and CDR2 (germline): SGHAT, FQNNGV. The CDR3 reads CASSPRWGTGTGETQYF. As DNA, the CDR3 is TGTGCCAGCAGCCCCCGTTGGGGGACAGGGACAGGGGAGACCCAGTACTTC.

The rearrangement links TRBV18 to TRBJ2-2; the D gene could be TRBD1 or TRBD2 (5 bases each). The germline V and J ends were trimmed by 2 bases and 0 bases, with 10 bases remaining between them. CDR3 length: 16 residues. Germline CDR1 KGHSH, CDR2 LQKENI. This chain's CDR3 is CASSPSADTNTGELFF. The DNA of the CDR3 is TGTGCCAGCTCACCATCAGCGGACACGAACACCGGGGAGCTGTTTTTT.

This clone showed up just once. The chain has TRBV5-1 and TRBJ1-3, with D unclear. Between the trimmed V and J ends, which lost 4 bases and 4 bases, there was a span of 15 bases. The germline V gene encodes CDR1 SGHRS and CDR2 YFSETQ. CDR3 length: 15 amino acids. This chain's CDR3 is CASSIEGNAGNTIYF. The CDR3 DNA sequence: TGCGCCAGCAGCATTGAGGGAAATGCGGGAAACACCATATATTTT.

This clone was seen just once. The rearrangement links TRBV5-4 to TRBJ1-1, with a tentative D call TRBD1 (5 bases). The CDR3 consists of 15 residues. Germline assignment: CDR1 SGHNT and CDR2 YYREEE (reference sequence). Trimming took 1 base from V and 1 from J, leaving 11 bases between them. The chain's CDR3 is CASSLIAGRNTEAFF. The CDR3 bases are TGTGCCAGCAGCTTGATTGCAGGGCGGAACACTGAAGCTTTCTTT.

This chain connects TRBV28 to TRBJ2-1; 9 bases map to TRBD1. V was pared by 4 bases and J by 5 bases, with 6 bases of the junction left unmatched. This CDR3 has 15 amino acids. Looked up from germline, CDR1 is MDHEN and CDR2 is SYDVKM. This chain's CDR3 is CASSSGQGYDNEQFF. The CDR3 region has the DNA TGTGCCAGCAGTTCCGGACAGGGGTACGACAATGAGCAGTTCTTC.

The gene calls are TRBV5-1 and TRBJ1-2; the D gene is possibly TRBD1 (5 bases). This CDR3 has 15 amino acids. V lost 4 bases and J lost 7, with 20 bases in between. Germline V gives CDR1 SGHRS, CDR2 YFSETQ. DNA of the CDR3: TGCGCCAGCAGCCCGGCGGGGGAAGTTGGTAGTGGCTACACCTTC. Amino acid sequence: CASSPAGEVGSGYTF.

A word on this clone: Other DNA sequences from this sample encode an identical CDR3 as well. The rearrangement links TRBV18 to TRBJ2-1; D is unclear. From germline, CDR1 is KGHSH and CDR2 LQKENI. The germline V and J ends were trimmed by 2 bases and 5 bases, with 4 bases remaining between them. The CDR3 runs 12 residues. This CDR3 reads CASSPTDNEQFF. CDR3 nucleotide sequence: TGTGCCAGCTCACCAACAGACAATGAGCAGTTCTTC.

This clone was seen only once. The rearrangement uses TRBV2 and TRBJ2-4; no definite D call. This CDR3 is 11 amino acids long. Deletions cut 1 base from V and 8 bases from J, with 3 bases between. Germline CDR1 and CDR2: SNHLY and FYNNEI. This CDR3 is CASSEGDIQYF. In DNA, the CDR3 is TGTGCCAGCAGTGAAGGTGACATTCAGTACTTC.

This chain uses TRBV13 with TRBJ2-3; D possibly corresponds to TRBD1 (7 bases). The germline CDR1 and CDR2 sequences are PRHDT and FYEKMQ (reference sequence). With 5 bases removed from V and 6 bases from J, the gap between germline ends came to 18 bases. The CDR3 spans 15 residues. CDR3 amino acids: CASSQGGRSRDTQYF. In nucleotides, the CDR3 is TGTGCCAGCAGCCAGGGGGGCAGAAGCAGGGATACGCAGTATTTT.

The sample holds a few counts of this clone. The V call is TRBV2, the J call TRBJ1-6; D not resolved. In germline, CDR1 is SNHLY, CDR2 FYNNEI. With 7 bases removed from V and 8 bases from J, the gap between germline ends came to 12 bases. This CDR3 is 13 amino acids long. CDR3 sequence: CASKAPFDSPLHF. CDR3 coding DNA: TGTGCCAGCAAGGCCCCCTTTGATTCACCCCTCCACTTT.

This rearrangement joins TRBV5-5 to TRBJ1-1; D call uncertain. CDR3 length: 13 amino acids. Germline CDR1 and CDR2: SGHKS and YYEKEE (reference sequence). The V and J ends lost 4 bases and 5 bases respectively, with 12 bases between them. The CDR3 region is CASSRVFGTEAFF. Written as DNA, the CDR3 is TGTGCCAGCAGCCGTGTCTTCGGGACTGAAGCTTTCTTT.

The CDR3 reads CASSPGPGRTDTQYF. The CDR3 coding sequence is TGTGCCAGCAGCCCGGGGCCTGGGAGGACAGATACGCAGTATTTT. The V and J genes are TRBV14 and TRBJ2-3; TRBD2 is a possible D gene (6 bases). CDR1 and CDR2 (germline): SGHDN, FVKESK. Trimming left V 4 bases short and J 3 bases short, with 14 bases between. CDR3 size: 15 residues.

The gene calls are TRBV19 and TRBJ1-1, with no clear D. CDR3 length equals 13 residues. Trimming pared 10 bases from V and 1 base from J, leaving 13 bases between. Per the germline V gene, CDR1 is LNHDA and CDR2 is SQIVND (reference sequence). CDR3 loop: CAIKDRGNTEAFF. CDR3 sequence (DNA): TGTGCCATTAAAGACCGGGGGAACACTGAAGCTTTCTTT. Filled out from reference TRBV19 and TRBJ1-1, the complete variable domain reads DGGITQSPKYLFRKEGQNVTLSCEQNLNHDAMYWYRQDPGQGLRLIYYSQIVNDFQKGDIAEGYSVSREKKESFPLTVTSAQKNPTAFYLCAIKDRGNTEAFFGQGTRLTVV.

The chain carries TRBV6-1 and TRBJ1-5; tentatively, D is TRBD1 (6 bases). V lost 2 bases to trimming and J lost 5 bases, with 16 bases between them. CDR3 size: 16 residues. Germline CDR1 and CDR2: MNHNS and SASEGT. The CDR3: CASSESRGGTDQPQHF. The CDR3 DNA follows: TGTGCCAGCAGTGAAAGTAGGGGGGGCACCGATCAGCCCCAGCATTTT.

This clone is termed medium-sized. The chain combines TRBV7-9 with TRBJ2-3; the D call may be TRBD1 or TRBD2 (5 bases each). Germline V lookup: CDR1 SEHNR, CDR2 FQNEAQ (reference sequence). V was pared by 6 bases and J by 5 bases, with 9 bases between. This CDR3 is built from 12 residues. The CDR3 loop reads CASRGDLDTQYF. The CDR3 DNA sequence: TGTGCCAGCAGGGGGGATCTAGATACGCAGTATTTT.

The chain joins TRBV4-1 to TRBJ1-2; D is uncertain. Germline lookup yields CDR1 MGHRA and CDR2 YSYEKL. The V and J ends lost 5 bases and 6 bases respectively, with 10 bases between them. This CDR3 is built from 12 residues. This CDR3 is CASSSRTHGYTF. The CDR3 nucleotides are TGCGCCAGCAGCTCCAGGACCCATGGCTACACCTTC.

This clone was seen a handful of times. In DNA, the CDR3 is TGCGCCAGCAGTGAGGGAAGAAGGGATGAGCAGTTCTTC. Its translation: CASSEGRRDEQFF. The gene calls are TRBV10-1 and TRBJ2-1, with D unclear. CDR3 length equals 13 residues. CDR1 WNHNN and CDR2 SYGVQD come from the germline V gene (reference sequence). V dropped 2 bases and J dropped 8 bases, with 10 bases sitting between them.